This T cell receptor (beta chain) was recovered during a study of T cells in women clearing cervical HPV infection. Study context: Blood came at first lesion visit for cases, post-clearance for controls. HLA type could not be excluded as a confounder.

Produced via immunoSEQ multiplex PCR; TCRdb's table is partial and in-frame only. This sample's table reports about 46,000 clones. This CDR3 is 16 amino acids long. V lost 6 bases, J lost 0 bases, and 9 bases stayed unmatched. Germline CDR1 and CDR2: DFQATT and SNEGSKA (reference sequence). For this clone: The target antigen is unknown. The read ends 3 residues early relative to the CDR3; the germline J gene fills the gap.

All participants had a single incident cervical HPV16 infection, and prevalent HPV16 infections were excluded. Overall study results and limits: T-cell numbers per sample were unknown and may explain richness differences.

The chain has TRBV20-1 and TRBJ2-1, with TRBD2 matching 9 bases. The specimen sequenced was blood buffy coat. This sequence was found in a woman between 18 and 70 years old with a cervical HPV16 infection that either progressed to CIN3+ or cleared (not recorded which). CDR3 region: CSAKIAGGSSYNEQFF. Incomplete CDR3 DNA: TGCAGTGCGAAAATCGCGGGAGGGAGCTCCTACAATGAG.